This T cell receptor beta chain was sequenced for a study of cytomegalovirus exposure and HLA in healthy donors. Study overall: A subsequent analysis stated that the roughly 130 validation repertoires were run on the same platform as the roughly 620 first-cohort repertoires. General study results and limits: Later, an analysis found that TCR clusters from the first cohort tended to co-occur in the 90 to 150 validation repertoires. Usually a TCR sequence was rare, but some public TCRs were found in many donors. High sensitivity and specificity were reportedly achieved when the classifier diagnosed cytomegalovirus status.

The repertoire was sequenced with immunoSEQ multiplex PCR; TCRdb's copy has only in-frame clones and lacks some. The sample lists about 200,000 clones, roughly 88% seen once, with roughly 1.5% in the top ten. CDR1 and CDR2 (germline): SSHAT, FNYEAQ (reference sequence). V lost 0 bases, J lost 1 base, and 10 bases lay in between. The CDR3 is 15 residues long. As concerns this clone: Antigen: not known.

The specimen was PBMCs. The clonotype was recovered from a young woman in good health and CMV-seronegative. This chain connects TRBV7-7 to TRBJ2-7, with TRBD1 as a possible D gene (5 bases). The CDR3 here is CASSLASGLSYEQYF. Here the CDR3 DNA reads TGTGCCAGCAGCTTAGCGTCAGGGTTATCCTACGAGCAGTACTTC.